Presented here are 30 T cell receptor beta chains from one specimen sequenced in a study of blood T cells in healthy people across ages. Next came a second PCR, run for about 6 to 12 cycles, which used a sample-barcoded 5' primer along with a J-beta primer mix. Via MiXCR, TCRdb re-called the 5' RACE reads, giving one row per CDR3 protein. The top ten clones hold roughly 2.1% of a sample with about 1.8 million distinct CDR3 sequences, approximately 50% of them seen once. Input material: blood. The receptors were gathered from a woman aged 40 to 49 in good health.

This clonotype was seen once. The rearrangement uses TRBV5-1 and TRBJ2-1; D may match TRBD1 or TRBD2 (5 bases each). Between the trimmed V and J ends, which lost 4 bases and 6 bases, there was a span of 20 bases. This CDR3 contains 16 residues. Germline CDR1 reads SGHRS; CDR2 reads YFSETQ. The chain's CDR3 is CASSPWFGTSINEQFF. For the CDR3, the DNA is TGCGCCAGCAGCCCCTGGTTTGGGACCTCTATCAATGAGCAGTTCTTC.

This chain joins TRBV7-2 and TRBJ2-1, with 8 bases fitting TRBD2. The CDR3 covers 13 residues. In germline, CDR1 is SGHTA, CDR2 FQGNSA. V shed 6 bases and J 14 bases; nucleotides not matched to a gene: 12. The CDR3 sequence is CASSREPGGAKFF. The CDR3 DNA reads TGTGCCAGCAGTCGAGAACCCGGGGGGGCCAAGTTCTTC.

The rearrangement uses TRBV25-1 and TRBJ2-3; perhaps TRBD2 as D (7 bases). Germline CDR1 is MGHDK and CDR2 is SYGVNS. Trimming left V 4 bases short and J 0 bases short, with 14 bases between. This CDR3 comprises 16 residues. CDR3 protein: CASSGEGVYSTDTQYF. CDR3 nucleotides: TGTGCCAGCAGTGGGGAGGGGGTATACAGCACAGATACGCAGTATTTT. The complete variable domain, with remaining parts taken from reference TRBV25-1 and TRBJ2-3, reads EADIYQTPRYLVIGTGKKITLECSQTMGHDKMYWYQQDPGMELHLIHYSYGVNSTEKGDLSSESTVSRIRTEHFPLTLESARPSHTSQYLCASSGEGVYSTDTQYFGPGTRLTVL.

The V gene is TRBV28, the J gene TRBJ1-2; TRBD1 might be the D (5 bases). The CDR3 has 13 amino acids. The V end was cut by 2 bases, the J end by 7 bases, with 11 bases between. From germline, CDR1 is MDHEN and CDR2 SYDVKM. The chain's CDR3 is CASSLPGTRGYTF. CDR3 sequence (DNA): TGTGCCAGCAGTTTACCAGGGACTCGTGGCTACACCTTC.

CDR3 in amino acids: CSARDRWDKDWETQYF. CDR3 sequence (DNA): TGCAGTGCTAGAGATCGATGGGACAAAGATTGGGAGACCCAGTACTTC. The chain is built from TRBV20-1 and TRBJ2-7, with D possibly matching TRBD1 (6 bases). The DNA end lines up better with TRBJ2-5; the J call may be wrong. This CDR3 has 16 amino acids. Per germline, CDR1 DFQATT and CDR2 SNEGSKA (reference sequence).

This clonotype was observed a few times. The chain couples TRBV11-2 to TRBJ2-7, with 7 bases that match TRBD2. The CDR3 runs 15 residues. The V gene end was trimmed by 4 bases and the J gene end by 2 bases; junction bases not matched to a gene: 8. Germline values: CDR1 SGHAT, CDR2 FQNNGV. CDR3 DNA: TGTGCCAGCAGCTCTCGGGGGGTTTGGACCTACGAGCAGTACTTC. It codes for CASSSRGVWTYEQYF.

This chain uses TRBV6-6 with TRBJ2-1; 8 bases agree with TRBD1. From germline, CDR1 is MNHNY and CDR2 SVGAGI (reference sequence). Trimming removed 1 base from V and 6 bases from J; junction bases left unmatched: 11. This CDR3 comprises 17 residues. Here the CDR3 reads CASSYLTDRGRVNEQFF. The DNA of the CDR3 is TGTGCCAGCAGTTACTTAACCGACAGGGGCAGGGTCAATGAGCAGTTCTTC.

The CDR3 is CSARGGAGGSETQYF. The CDR3 region has the DNA TGCAGTGCTAGAGGCGGGGCGGGTGGCAGTGAGACCCAGTACTTC. The chain couples TRBV20-1 to TRBJ2-5, with a possible D match to TRBD2 (6 bases). The CDR3 loop spans 15 amino acids. Trimming removed 1 base from V and 5 bases from J, with 17 bases in between. Per the germline V gene, CDR1 is DFQATT and CDR2 is SNEGSKA (reference sequence).

Only a few counts were recorded for this clonotype. V is TRBV27 and J is TRBJ2-1; TRBD1 matches 7 bases. The germline V gene encodes CDR1 MNHEY and CDR2 SMNVEV (reference sequence). CDR3 length: 14 amino acids. V dropped 8 bases and J dropped 6; count of bases not matched to a gene: 10. The CDR3 DNA is TGTGCCAGCGCAATACCGGGACAGCCCAATGAGCAGTTCTTC. This sequence encodes CASAIPGQPNEQFF.

There are a few counts of this clonotype. This chain joins TRBV5-1 and TRBJ2-1, with 11 positions matching TRBD1. V shed 4 bases, J shed 6 bases, and the junction held 9 bases outside the gene matches. The germline CDR1 and CDR2 sequences are SGHRS and YFSETQ. There are 16 residues in the CDR3. The CDR3 DNA follows: TGCGCCAGCAGCCCAATCGCCGGGACAGGGGGCAATGAGCAGTTCTTC. It yields the protein CASSPIAGTGGNEQFF.

The rearrangement joins TRBV10-3 to TRBJ1-5, with D possibly TRBD1 on 6 matching bases. Trimming cost V 4 bases and J 0 bases, with 13 bases left between them. Germline V gene lookup returns CDR1 ENHRY and CDR2 SYGVKD. The CDR3 extends over 16 amino acids. The CDR3 bases are TGTGCCATCAGTGGAGTCCCGGACAGTAGCAATCAGCCCCAGCATTTT. It is translated as CAISGVPDSSNQPQHF.

This clonotype has a count of ten or more. J is TRBJ1-2 and V is TRBV25-1; D gene uncertain. Per germline, CDR1 MGHDK and CDR2 SYGVNS. V was clipped by 2 bases and J by 8 bases, with 6 bases between them. The CDR3 extends over 11 amino acids. The CDR3 region has the DNA TGTGCCAGCAGTGAAACGGGCGGCTACACCTTC. As protein: CASSETGGYTF.

This clonotype has only a few counts. The chain is built from TRBV4-1 and TRBJ2-3, with a tentative D call TRBD2 (7 bases). Trimming removed 1 base from V and 6 bases from J, with 14 bases in between. The length of the CDR3 is 15 residues. Germline loops: CDR1 MGHRA, CDR2 YSYEKL. CDR3 sequence: CASSQGPGEGDTQYF. CDR3 DNA sequence: TGCGCCAGCAGCCAAGGTCCAGGGGAGGGGGATACGCAGTATTTT.

The chain combines TRBV20-1 with TRBJ2-7; 7 nucleotides line up with TRBD2. The germline V gene has CDR1 DFQATT and CDR2 SNEGSKA (reference sequence). This CDR3 contains 14 residues. The V segment lost 6 bases and the J segment 10 bases; nucleotides outside the gene matches: 18. The CDR3 loop is CSAPDRGLNSPQYF. The CDR3 DNA follows: TGCAGTGCCCCAGACCGGGGACTAAACAGCCCCCAGTACTTC.

This clonotype was observed many times. The chain links TRBV12-3 or TRBV12-4 to TRBJ2-5; tentative D call: TRBD2 (6 bases). The better agreement between TRBJ2-7 and the DNA end casts doubt on the J call. The CDR3 extends over 13 amino acids. CDR3 coding DNA: TGTGCCAGCAGGGGATTCGGGGGAGGCGAGCAGTACTTC. Protein sequence: CASRGFGGGEQYF.

This chain connects TRBV7-2 to TRBJ2-2; 7 bases map to TRBD1. Per the germline V gene, CDR1 is SGHTA and CDR2 is FQGNSA. The V and J ends lost 5 bases and 4 bases, in that order; junction bases with no gene match: 7. This CDR3 contains 15 residues. The DNA of the CDR3 is TGTGCCAGCAGCAAACGACAGGGTACCACCGGGGAGCTGTTTTTT. Encoded protein: CASSKRQGTTGELFF.

This clonotype was observed a few times. The chain links TRBV5-1 to TRBJ2-1; no firm D call. V lost 1 base, J lost 8 bases, and 10 bases lay in between. Per the germline V gene, CDR1 is SGHRS and CDR2 is YFSETQ. This CDR3 has 13 residues. CDR3: CASSLSGLDEQFF. DNA of the CDR3: TGCGCCAGCAGCTTGTCGGGTTTGGATGAGCAGTTCTTC. Full variable domain (outside the CDR3, taken from reference TRBV5-1 and TRBJ2-1): KAGVTQTPRYLIKTRGQQVTLSCSPISGHRSVSWYQQTPGQGLQFLFEYFSETQRNKGNFPGRFSGRQFSNSRSEMNVSTLELGDSALYLCASSLSGLDEQFFGPGTRLTVL.

The gene calls are TRBV7-2 and TRBJ2-1; D gene ambiguous. Germline CDR1 reads SGHTA; CDR2 reads FQGNSA. The length of the CDR3 is 17 residues. Trimming removed 4 bases at V and 0 bases at J, with 16 bases between. The CDR3 bases are TGTGCCAGCAGCTCAGGCGGAAGTTCGAGCTCCTACAATGAGCAGTTCTTC. It yields the protein CASSSGGSSSSYNEQFF.

The CDR3 bases are TGTGCCAGCAGCGCGGGACTATTTGGAGAGACCCAGTACTTC. Amino acids: CASSAGLFGETQYF. The V call is TRBV6-2 or TRBV6-3, the J call TRBJ2-5, with 7 bases aligning to TRBD2. The CDR3 is 14 residues long. The V gene end was trimmed by 6 bases and the J gene end by 4 bases; junction bases not matched to a gene: 8. Germline V CDR1 and CDR2: MNHEY, SVGEGT.

V is TRBV24-1 and J is TRBJ2-1; no clear D. Germline CDR1 KGHDR, CDR2 SFDVKD. V lost 4 bases and J 6 bases, leaving 6 bases between the germline ends. This CDR3 region has 12 residues. The CDR3 sequence: CATSEAGNEQFF. The DNA for the CDR3 is TGTGCCACCAGTGAGGCAGGCAATGAGCAGTTCTTC.

The chain joins TRBV5-1 to TRBJ2-4, with D possibly called TRBD1 or TRBD2 (6 bases each). This CDR3 has 15 amino acids. Trimming cost V 0 bases and J 5 bases, with 12 bases left between them. Looked up from germline, CDR1 is SGHRS and CDR2 is YFSETQ. The DNA for the CDR3 is TGCGCCAGCAGCTTGGTTGGGGGGCAGGAAAACATTCAGTACTTC. Encoded protein: CASSLVGGQENIQYF. The whole variable domain, remainder taken from reference TRBV5-1 and TRBJ2-4, is KAGVTQTPRYLIKTRGQQVTLSCSPISGHRSVSWYQQTPGQGLQFLFEYFSETQRNKGNFPGRFSGRQFSNSRSEMNVSTLELGDSALYLCASSLVGGQENIQYFGAGTRLSVL.

The chain links TRBV29-1 to TRBJ2-7; tentative D call: TRBD1 (5 bases). The CDR3 totals 11 residues. Trimming took off 7 bases at V and 2 bases at J, with 9 bases between the two ends. Germline V gives CDR1 SQVTM, CDR2 ANQGSEA. CDR3 loop: CSGQIAYEQYF. The DNA of the CDR3 is TGCAGCGGACAGATAGCCTACGAGCAGTACTTC.

Worth noting for this clonotype: With only one base between it and a far larger clone, this is likely a read error. The J gene is TRBJ2-5, the V gene TRBV6-2 or TRBV6-3; D is possibly TRBD1 or TRBD2 (5 bases each). Germline CDR1 is MNHEY and CDR2 is SVGEGT. This CDR3 has 10 amino acids. CDR3 protein: CASRGETLYF. CDR3 nucleotides: TGTGCCAGCAGGGGGGAGACCCTGTACTTC.

The rearrangement joins TRBV6-2 or TRBV6-3 to TRBJ2-7, with TRBD2 identical over 8 bases. Germline CDR1 and CDR2: MNHEY and SVGEGT. With V trimmed by 8 bases and J by 7 bases, 13 bases remained unmatched. The CDR3 is made up of 14 amino acids. Here the CDR3 DNA reads TGTGCCAGCCGAAACCCCGGGGGGGCGAATGAGCAGTACTTC. This gives the protein CASRNPGGANEQYF.

This clonotype was found once. V and J are TRBV6-2 or TRBV6-3 and TRBJ2-3; the D is unclear. This CDR3 comprises 15 residues. The germline gives CDR1 MNHEY, CDR2 SVGEGT. Trimming took off 4 bases at V and 1 base at J, with 12 bases between the two ends. Here the CDR3 DNA reads TGTGCCAGCAGTTCCCCCAACTCGGGCACAGATACGCAGTATTTT. Translated, it gives CASSSPNSGTDTQYF.

The rearrangement uses TRBV11-3 and TRBJ2-6; 7 bases are a match to TRBD1. This CDR3 contains 17 residues. V was clipped by 1 base and J by 2 bases; unmatched bases: 5. Germline values: CDR1 SGHNT, CDR2 YENEEA. CDR3 sequence reads: CASSLGRGNAGANVLTF. CDR3 bases: TGTGCCAGCAGCTTAGGCAGGGGGAATGCTGGGGCCAACGTCCTGACTTTC.

A remark on this clonotype: At one boundary the junction diverges from the germline segment, which might be a read error. The chain has TRBV7-7 and TRBJ1-3; TRBD1 agrees at 10 bases. This CDR3 comprises 19 residues. Per germline, CDR1 SSHAT and CDR2 FNYEAQ (reference sequence). This CDR3 reads CASSLARRDRGLSGNTIYF. CDR3 DNA sequence: TGTGCTAGCAGCTTAGCCCGGCGGGACAGGGGCCTCTCTGGAAACACCATATATTTT.

V gene TRBV20-1 combines with J gene TRBJ2-5; D perhaps matches TRBD1 (6 bases). With the DNA end fitting TRBJ2-7 better, the J assignment may be wrong. In germline, CDR1 is DFQATT, CDR2 SNEGSKA (reference sequence). The CDR3 totals 12 residues. The CDR3 region is CSAREPRGEQYF. DNA of the CDR3: TGCAGTGCTAGAGAACCCAGGGGCGAGCAGTACTTC.

This clonotype was detected a few times. The rearrangement joins TRBV14 to TRBJ2-7; D ambiguous. Germline V gene sequence: CDR1 SGHDN, CDR2 FVKESK. The V gene lost 3 bases and the J gene lost 5 bases, with 20 bases spanning the gap. This CDR3 is 16 amino acids long. CDR3 in DNA: TGTGCCAGCAGCCAGGCCCGCCGGGCCTTCGACCACGAGCAGTACTTC. Translated, it gives CASSQARRAFDHEQYF.

This clonotype showed up just a few times. The rearrangement links TRBV7-9 to TRBJ2-4; perhaps TRBD2 as D (6 bases). CDR1 is SEHNR and CDR2 is FQNEAQ in the germline V gene (reference sequence). This CDR3 has 13 residues. V was shortened by 5 bases and J by 9 bases, with 14 bases between the two germline ends. The CDR3 here is CASSKAGEAIQYF. The CDR3 bases are TGTGCCAGCAGCAAAGCCGGGGAGGCCATTCAGTACTTC.